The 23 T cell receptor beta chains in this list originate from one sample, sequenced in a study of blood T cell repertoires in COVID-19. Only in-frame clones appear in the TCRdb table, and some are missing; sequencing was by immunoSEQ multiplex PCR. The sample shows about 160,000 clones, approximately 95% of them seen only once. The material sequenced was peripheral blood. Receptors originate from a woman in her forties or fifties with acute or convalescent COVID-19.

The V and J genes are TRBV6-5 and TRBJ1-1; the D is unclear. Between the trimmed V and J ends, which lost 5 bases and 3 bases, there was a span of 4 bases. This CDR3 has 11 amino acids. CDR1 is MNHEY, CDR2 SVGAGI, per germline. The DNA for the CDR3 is TGTGCCAGCAGTCGGGACACTGAAGCTTTCTTT. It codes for CASSRDTEAFF.

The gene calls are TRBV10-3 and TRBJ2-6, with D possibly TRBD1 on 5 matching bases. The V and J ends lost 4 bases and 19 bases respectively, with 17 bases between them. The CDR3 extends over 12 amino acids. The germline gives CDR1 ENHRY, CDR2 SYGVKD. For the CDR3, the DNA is TGTGCCATCAGTGTGGCAGGGTCGTCCTTCACTTTC. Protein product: CAISVAGSSFTF.

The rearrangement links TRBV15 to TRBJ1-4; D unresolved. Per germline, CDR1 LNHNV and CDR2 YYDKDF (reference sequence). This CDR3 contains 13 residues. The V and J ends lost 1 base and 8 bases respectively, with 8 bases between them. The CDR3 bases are TGTGCCACCAGCAGAGCCCCTGAGGAAAAACTGTTTTTT. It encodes CATSRAPEEKLFF.

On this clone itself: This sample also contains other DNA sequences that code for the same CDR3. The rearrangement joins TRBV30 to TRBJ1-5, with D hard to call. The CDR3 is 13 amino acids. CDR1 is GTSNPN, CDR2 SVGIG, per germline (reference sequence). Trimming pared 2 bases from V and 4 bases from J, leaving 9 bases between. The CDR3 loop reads CAWSSRENQPQHF. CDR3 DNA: TGTGCCTGGAGTAGTCGGGAGAATCAGCCCCAGCATTTT.

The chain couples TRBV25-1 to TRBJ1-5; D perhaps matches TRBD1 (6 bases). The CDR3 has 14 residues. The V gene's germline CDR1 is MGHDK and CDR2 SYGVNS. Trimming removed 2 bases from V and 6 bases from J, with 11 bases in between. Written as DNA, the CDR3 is TGTGCCAGCAGTGAAACAGGGCTTTTTCAGCCCCAGCATTTT. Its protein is CASSETGLFQPQHF.

The CDR3 spells CASSLRGNTDTQYF. In DNA, the CDR3 is TGCGCCAGCAGCTTGCGGGGGAATACAGATACGCAGTATTTT. The chain links TRBV5-1 to TRBJ2-3; perhaps TRBD2 as D (6 bases). The CDR3 runs 14 residues. V lost 1 base to trimming and J lost 3 bases, with 9 bases between them. The germline gives CDR1 SGHRS, CDR2 YFSETQ.

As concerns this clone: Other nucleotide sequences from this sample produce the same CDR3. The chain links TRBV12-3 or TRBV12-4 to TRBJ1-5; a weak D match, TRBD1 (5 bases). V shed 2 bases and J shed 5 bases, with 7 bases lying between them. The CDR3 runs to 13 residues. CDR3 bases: TGTGCCAGCAGTTTAAGCAGGGATCAGCCCCAGCATTTT. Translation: CASSLSRDQPQHF.

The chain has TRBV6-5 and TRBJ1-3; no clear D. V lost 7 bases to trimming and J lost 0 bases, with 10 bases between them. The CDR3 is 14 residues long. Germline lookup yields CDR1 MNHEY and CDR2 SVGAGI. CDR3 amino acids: CASITANSGNTIYF. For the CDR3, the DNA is TGTGCCAGCATTACAGCCAACTCTGGAAACACCATATATTTT.

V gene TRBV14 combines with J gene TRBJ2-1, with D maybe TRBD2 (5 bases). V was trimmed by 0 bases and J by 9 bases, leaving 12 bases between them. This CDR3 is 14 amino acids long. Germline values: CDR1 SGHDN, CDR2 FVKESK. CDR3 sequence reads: CASSQDGLSVEQFF. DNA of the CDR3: TGTGCCAGCAGCCAAGACGGACTTTCGGTTGAGCAGTTCTTC.

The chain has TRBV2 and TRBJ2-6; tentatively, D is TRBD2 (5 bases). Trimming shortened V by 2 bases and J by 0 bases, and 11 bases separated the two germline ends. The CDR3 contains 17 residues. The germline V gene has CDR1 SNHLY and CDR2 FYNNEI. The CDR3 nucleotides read TGTGCCAGCAGTGAATCGGGATACTCCTCTGGGGCCAACGTCCTGACTTTC. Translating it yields CASSESGYSSGANVLTF.

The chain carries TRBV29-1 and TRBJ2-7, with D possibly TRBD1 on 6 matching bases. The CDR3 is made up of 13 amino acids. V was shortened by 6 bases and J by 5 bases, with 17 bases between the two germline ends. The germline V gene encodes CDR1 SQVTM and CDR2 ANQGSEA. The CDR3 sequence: CSVKDKQGNEQYF. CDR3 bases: TGCAGCGTCAAGGACAAACAGGGAAACGAGCAGTACTTC.

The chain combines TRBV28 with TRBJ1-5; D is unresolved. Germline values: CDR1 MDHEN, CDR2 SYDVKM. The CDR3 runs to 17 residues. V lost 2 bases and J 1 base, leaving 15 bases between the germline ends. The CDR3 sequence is CASSLPDKFLSNQPQHF. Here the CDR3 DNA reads TGTGCCAGCAGTTTACCAGACAAATTCCTAAGCAATCAGCCCCAGCATTTT.

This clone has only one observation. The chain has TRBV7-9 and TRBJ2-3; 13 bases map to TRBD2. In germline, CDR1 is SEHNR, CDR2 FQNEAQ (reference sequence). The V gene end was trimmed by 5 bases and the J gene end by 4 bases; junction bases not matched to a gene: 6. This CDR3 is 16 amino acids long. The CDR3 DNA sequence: TGTGCCAGCAGCGTCGGGACTAGCGGGAAAGCAGATACGCAGTATTTT. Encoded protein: CASSVGTSGKADTQYF.

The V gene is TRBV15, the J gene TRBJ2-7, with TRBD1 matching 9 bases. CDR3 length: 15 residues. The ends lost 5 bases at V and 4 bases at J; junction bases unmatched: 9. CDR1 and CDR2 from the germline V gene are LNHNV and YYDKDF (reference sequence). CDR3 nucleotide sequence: TGTGCCACCAGCCCCCCCCTACAGGGGGCTTACGAGCAGTACTTC. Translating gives CATSPPLQGAYEQYF.

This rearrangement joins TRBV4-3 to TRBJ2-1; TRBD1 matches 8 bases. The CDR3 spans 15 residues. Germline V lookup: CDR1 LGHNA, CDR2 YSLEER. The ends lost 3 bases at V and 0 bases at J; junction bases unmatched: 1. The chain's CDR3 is CASSHGQGSYNEQFF. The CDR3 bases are TGCGCCAGCAGCCACGGACAGGGCTCCTACAATGAGCAGTTCTTC.

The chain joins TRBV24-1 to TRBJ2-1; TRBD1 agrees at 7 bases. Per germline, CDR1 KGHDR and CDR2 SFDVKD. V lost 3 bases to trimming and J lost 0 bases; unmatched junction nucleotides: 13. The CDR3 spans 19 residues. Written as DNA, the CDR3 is TGTGCCACCAGTGATGATGACAGGGATTTGGGACCCTCCTACAATGAGCAGTTCTTC. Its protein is CATSDDDRDLGPSYNEQFF.

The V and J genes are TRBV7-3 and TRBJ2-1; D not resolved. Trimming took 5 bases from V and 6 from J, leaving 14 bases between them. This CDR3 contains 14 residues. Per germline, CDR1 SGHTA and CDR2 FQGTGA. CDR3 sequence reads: CASSRSRSGNEQFF. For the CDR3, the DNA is TGTGCCAGCAGCCGGTCACGGAGTGGCAATGAGCAGTTCTTC.

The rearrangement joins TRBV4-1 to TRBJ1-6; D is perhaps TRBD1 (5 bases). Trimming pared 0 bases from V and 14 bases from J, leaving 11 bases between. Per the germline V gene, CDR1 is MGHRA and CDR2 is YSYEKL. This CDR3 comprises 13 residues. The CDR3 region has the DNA TGCGCCAGCAGCCAAGATACTTCCAGGGCCCTCCACTTT. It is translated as CASSQDTSRALHF.

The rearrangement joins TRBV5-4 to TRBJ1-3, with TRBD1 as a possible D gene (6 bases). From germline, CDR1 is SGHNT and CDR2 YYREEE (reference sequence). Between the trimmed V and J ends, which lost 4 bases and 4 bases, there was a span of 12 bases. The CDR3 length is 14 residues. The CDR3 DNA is TGTGCCAGCAGCGTACAGGGTACGGGAAACACCATATATTTT. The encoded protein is CASSVQGTGNTIYF. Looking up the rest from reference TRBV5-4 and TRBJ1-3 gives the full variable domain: ETGVTQSPTHLIKTRGQQVTLRCSSQSGHNTVSWYQQALGQGPQFIFQYYREEENGRGNFPPRFSGLQFPNYSSELNVNALELDDSALYLCASSVQGTGNTIYFGEGSWLTVV.

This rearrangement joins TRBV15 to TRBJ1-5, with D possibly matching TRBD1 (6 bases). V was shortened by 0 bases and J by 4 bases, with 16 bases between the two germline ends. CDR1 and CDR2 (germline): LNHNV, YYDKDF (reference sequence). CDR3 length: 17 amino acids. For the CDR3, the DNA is TGTGCCACCAGCAGAGATCAATGGTTAACAGGGAATCAGCCCCAGCATTTT. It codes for CATSRDQWLTGNQPQHF.

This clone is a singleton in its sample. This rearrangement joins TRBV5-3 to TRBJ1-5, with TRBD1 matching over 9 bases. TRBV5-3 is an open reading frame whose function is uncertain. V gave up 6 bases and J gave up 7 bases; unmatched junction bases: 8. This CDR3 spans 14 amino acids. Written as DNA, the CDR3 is TGTGCCAGAACCTCACAGGGGGCGCGACAGCCCCAGCATTTT. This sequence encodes CARTSQGARQPQHF.

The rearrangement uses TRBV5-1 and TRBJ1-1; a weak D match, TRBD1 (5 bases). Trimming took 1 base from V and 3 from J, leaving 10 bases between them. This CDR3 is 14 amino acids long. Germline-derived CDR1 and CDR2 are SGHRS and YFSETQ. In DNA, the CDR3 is TGCGCCAGCAGCTTGAGAGCGGGGGACACTGAAGCTTTCTTT. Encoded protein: CASSLRAGDTEAFF.

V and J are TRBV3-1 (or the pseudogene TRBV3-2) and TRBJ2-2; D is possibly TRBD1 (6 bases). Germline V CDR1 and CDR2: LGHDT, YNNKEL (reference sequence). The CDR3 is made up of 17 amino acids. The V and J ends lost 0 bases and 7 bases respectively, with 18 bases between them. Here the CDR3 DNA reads TGTGCCAGCAGCCAAGACAGGGGTCGTAGATATGACGGGGAGCTGTTTTTT. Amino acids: CASSQDRGRRYDGELFF.